These 5 T cell receptor beta chains originate from one sample sequenced in a study of blood T cells in healthy people across ages (dated by TCRdb to the mid-2010s). The library was obtained by 5' RACE. Sequenced on an Illumina HiSeq 2500. A second PCR of roughly 6 to 11 cycles was run with a J-beta primer mix and a sample-barcoded 5' primer. TCRdb cleaned the public reads at Q25 with fastp, built clones with MiXCR and kept in-frame beta chains. Merged by CDR3 protein, the rows form single entries marked with the most common genes and DNA. This sample holds about 1.4 million distinct CDR3 sequences; approximately 59% were observed only once. The top ten clonotypes cover about 6.3% of the sample. Sequences were obtained from blood. Receptor source: a man in his late teens or twenties in good health.

The chain has TRBV7-2 and TRBJ2-5; no reliable D call. CDR3 length equals 13 residues. Germline values: CDR1 SGHTA, CDR2 FQGNSA. V lost 3 bases, J lost 2 bases, and 7 bases lay in between. The CDR3 sequence is CASSFEQQETQYF. In DNA, the CDR3 is TGTGCCAGCAGCTTTGAACAGCAAGAGACCCAGTACTTC.

This clonotype was counted between two and nine times. The V call is TRBV29-1, the J call TRBJ2-7, with 7 bases fitting TRBD2. The CDR3 contains 15 residues. Trimming removed 4 bases from V and 3 bases from J; junction bases left unmatched: 12. Germline V CDR1 and CDR2: SQVTM, ANQGSEA. The CDR3 sequence: CSVGGGDVDNYEQYF. Here the CDR3 DNA reads TGCAGCGTTGGTGGGGGGGACGTAGATAACTACGAGCAGTACTTC.

This clonotype was seen a few times. This sequence joins TRBV7-9 and TRBJ1-5; D is unresolved. CDR1 is SEHNR and CDR2 is FQNEAQ in the germline V gene (reference sequence). Trimming took off 4 bases at V and 4 bases at J, with 5 bases between the two ends. The CDR3 is made up of 12 amino acids. DNA of the CDR3: TGTGCCAGCAGCTCTATGAATCAGCCCCAGCATTTT. It is translated as CASSSMNQPQHF.

The chain has TRBV20-1 and TRBJ2-1; 9 nucleotides agree with TRBD1. This CDR3 has 14 amino acids. V lost 6 bases to trimming and J lost 7 bases; unmatched junction nucleotides: 10. From germline, CDR1 is DFQATT and CDR2 SNEGSKA (reference sequence). CDR3 sequence (DNA): TGCAGTGCCCCACCGACAGGGGGTTTAAATGAGCAGTTCTTC. It codes for CSAPPTGGLNEQFF.

This clonotype was seen just once. This chain uses TRBV28 with TRBJ1-2, with 8 bases identical to TRBD1. Germline-derived CDR1 and CDR2 are MDHEN and SYDVKM. With V trimmed by 3 bases and J by 4 bases, 4 bases remained unmatched. The CDR3 has 14 residues. In DNA form, the CDR3 reads TGTGCCAGCAGTTTCCCAGGGGGCGTCTATGGCTACACCTTC. Its protein is CASSFPGGVYGYTF.